What follows are 10 T cell receptor beta chains derived from one specimen sequenced in a study of tumor and adjacent non-tumor tissue in lung cancer. No cell sorting was done before RNA was extracted from the tissue. This non-tumor lung sample came from over 3 cm beyond the tumor edge. The library came from three nested PCR rounds adapted from ARM-PCR protocols. TCRdb reprocessed the multiplex PCR reads with MiXCR, giving one entry per CDR3 protein. The sample shows 70,000 to 90,000 distinct CDR3 sequences, roughly 70% of them seen only once. Sequencing was carried out using distant non-tumor lung tissue. The receptors come from a woman in her fifties or sixties with non-small cell lung cancer.

Notes on this clonotype: Sequence at one end of the junction differs from germline and may be a read error. The V call is TRBV20-1, the J call TRBJ2-1, with 12 bases identical to TRBD2. Germline CDR1 and CDR2: DFQATT and SNEGSKA (reference sequence). This CDR3 has 14 residues. CDR3 protein: CSAASGLAGGEQLF. The CDR3 region has the DNA TGCAGTGCTGCATCGGGACTAGCGGGCGGTGAGCAGTTATTC.

The chain links TRBV11-2 to TRBJ2-5, with D maybe TRBD2 (5 bases). Trimming shortened V by 8 bases and J by 3 bases, and 13 bases separated the two germline ends. There are 13 residues in the CDR3. Germline-derived CDR1 and CDR2 are SGHAT and FQNNGV. This CDR3 is CASCIGVKETQYF. CDR3 nucleotides: TGTGCCAGCTGCATCGGGGTTAAAGAGACCCAGTACTTC.

This clonotype appeared many times. The chain is built from TRBV6-2 or TRBV6-3 and TRBJ2-5; D possibly matches TRBD1 or TRBD2 (5 bases each). V lost 7 bases and J lost 3, with 24 bases in between. CDR3 length equals 17 residues. Germline V lookup: CDR1 MNHEY, CDR2 SVGEGT. CDR3 sequence: CASTSSGTSRGEETQYF. The CDR3 region has the DNA TGTGCCAGCACTTCATCCGGGACGTCCCGCGGCGAAGAGACCCAGTACTTC.

V is TRBV11-2 and J is TRBJ2-7; D not certain. Germline V gene data show CDR1 as SGHAT and CDR2 as FQNNGV. The germline V and J ends were trimmed by 2 bases and 1 base, with 12 bases remaining between them. The CDR3 consists of 15 residues. CDR3 coding DNA: TGTGCCAGCAGCTTACCGGGCTGGGAATCCTACGAGCAGTACTTC. It specifies CASSLPGWESYEQYF.

Turning to this clonotype: A read error may produce the germline difference seen at one junction end. The chain links TRBV11-2 to TRBJ2-1; D call uncertain. Germline V lookup: CDR1 SGHAT, CDR2 FQNNGV. The length of the CDR3 is 13 residues. The CDR3 loop reads CASSLGRLPGQLF. The CDR3 DNA sequence: TGTGCCAGCAGCTTAGGAAGGCTACCTGGGCAATTGTTC.

The chain recombines TRBV6-1 with TRBJ2-2, with no clear D. The CDR3 is 13 residues long. V was clipped by 7 bases and J by 3 bases, with 9 bases between them. Germline values: CDR1 MNHNS, CDR2 SASEGT. The CDR3 reads CASNPPYTGELFF. The CDR3 DNA follows: TGTGCCAGCAATCCACCGTACACCGGGGAGCTGTTTTTT.

A word on this clonotype: Because it lacks the conserved phenylalanine or tryptophan at the end, this CDR3 is likely a read error. This chain connects TRBV6-1 to TRBJ2-3; 7 bases are a match to TRBD2. The germline gives CDR1 MNHNS, CDR2 SASEGT. The junction had 12 bases not matched to a gene; V was cut back by 5 bases and J by 4 bases. CDR3 length equals 16 residues. The CDR3 DNA reads TGTGCCAGCAGTAAAAGAGGCGGGAGCGGCCCAGATACGCAGTATTTA. Translating it yields CASSKRGGSGPDTQYL.

The table lists this clonotype with a few counts. One end of the junction does not line up with germline, which may come from a read error. J is TRBJ2-5 and V is TRBV5-1; 8 nucleotides match TRBD1. From germline, CDR1 is SGHRS and CDR2 YFSETQ. This CDR3 spans 16 amino acids. The CDR3: CASSLTGQAIQETQYF. The CDR3 DNA follows: TGTGCCAGCAGCTTGACGGGACAGGCAATACAAGAGACCCAGTACTTC.

This chain connects TRBV11-2 to TRBJ2-1, with 11 bases identical to TRBD2. Trimming at V came to 5 bases and at J to 12 bases, leaving 15 bases not matched to a gene. Germline assignment: CDR1 SGHAT and CDR2 FQNNGV. The CDR3 length is 16 residues. The CDR3 DNA sequence: TGTGCCAGCAGCCTAAAGACCGGGACTAGCGGACCAACGCAGTTCTTC. It specifies CASSLKTGTSGPTQFF. The whole variable domain, remainder taken from reference TRBV11-2 and TRBJ2-1, is EAGVAQSPRYKIIEKRQSVAFWCNPISGHATLYWYQQILGQGPKLLIQFQNNGVVDDSQLPKDRFSAERLKGVDSTLKIQPAKLEDSAVYLCASSLKTGTSGPTQFFGPGTRLTVL.

Points on this clonotype: This could be a read error, since a much larger clone is one nucleotide away. The chain carries TRBV20-1 and TRBJ1-1, with D uncertain. From germline, CDR1 is DFQATT and CDR2 SNEGSKA (reference sequence). The CDR3 is 15 amino acids. This CDR3 reads CNARDWSRGNTEAFF. CDR3 nucleotides: TGCAATGCTAGAGACTGGTCCCGGGGGAACACTGAAGCTTTCTTT.